The 6 T cell receptor beta chains reported below all come from one sample, sequenced in a study of immune evolution from preneoplasia to lung adenocarcinoma. The table came from immunoSEQ multiplex PCR; TCRdb's copy has only in-frame clones and leaves some out. Here the sample spans about 5,500 clones, around four fifths being singletons. The sample consisted of FFPE adjacent normal lung tissue. These receptors were obtained from a person aged 70 to 85 with lung adenocarcinoma.

The chain combines TRBV25-1 with TRBJ1-2; D is uncertain. This CDR3 contains 15 residues. In germline, CDR1 is MGHDK, CDR2 SYGVNS. Between the trimmed V and J ends, which lost 7 bases and 0 bases, there was a span of 15 bases. The CDR3 sequence: CASTNVGKPNYGYTF. In DNA form, the CDR3 reads TGTGCCAGCACTAACGTGGGGAAGCCTAACTATGGCTACACCTTC.

The chain joins TRBV6-1 to TRBJ2-7; D might be TRBD2 (5 bases). The V gene lost 5 bases and the J gene lost 3 bases, with 5 bases spanning the gap. CDR3 length equals 11 residues. Germline V gene lookup returns CDR1 MNHNS and CDR2 SASEGT. The CDR3 spells CASSTSYEQYF. As DNA, the CDR3 is TGTGCCAGCAGTACTAGCTACGAGCAGTACTTC.

This chain joins TRBV19 and TRBJ1-5; no definite D call. V lost 6 bases and J 3 bases, leaving 9 bases between the germline ends. The CDR3 consists of 13 residues. The germline V gene encodes CDR1 LNHDA and CDR2 SQIVND (reference sequence). The CDR3 spells CASRGNPNQPQHF. The CDR3 coding sequence is TGTGCCAGTAGAGGGAACCCCAATCAGCCCCAGCATTTT.

The V and J genes are TRBV29-1 and TRBJ1-4; TRBD1 is a possible D gene (6 bases). From germline, CDR1 is SQVTM and CDR2 ANQGSEA. Trimming took off 5 bases at V and 5 bases at J, with 12 bases between the two ends. The CDR3 totals 13 residues. The CDR3 DNA is TGCAGCGTTACCAAGGGGGGGAATGAAAAACTGTTTTTT. It codes for CSVTKGGNEKLFF. Together with reference TRBV29-1 and TRBJ1-4, the CDR3 gives the full variable domain: SAVISQKPSRDICQRGTSLTIQCQVDSQVTMMFWYRQQPGQSLTLIATANQGSEATYESGFVIDKFPISRPNLTFSTLTVSNMSPEDSSIYLCSVTKGGNEKLFFGSGTQLSVL.

The count of this clone is one. This chain uses TRBV9 with TRBJ2-1; D not resolved. Germline CDR1 SGDLS, CDR2 YYNGEE. Trimming stripped 2 bases from V and 5 bases from J, with 14 bases between. This CDR3 contains 15 residues. CDR3 DNA sequence: TGTGCCAGCAGCGTCGGGCTGAAAGCCCACAATGAGCAGTTCTTC. Translated: CASSVGLKAHNEQFF.

The chain carries TRBV28 and TRBJ1-2; no clear D. The CDR3 runs 13 residues. Trimming left V 1 base short and J 4 bases short, with 7 bases between. Germline CDR1 reads MDHEN; CDR2 reads SYDVKM. The CDR3 DNA is TGTGCCAGCAGTTTATCACAGATCTATGGCTACACCTTC. This translates into CASSLSQIYGYTF.